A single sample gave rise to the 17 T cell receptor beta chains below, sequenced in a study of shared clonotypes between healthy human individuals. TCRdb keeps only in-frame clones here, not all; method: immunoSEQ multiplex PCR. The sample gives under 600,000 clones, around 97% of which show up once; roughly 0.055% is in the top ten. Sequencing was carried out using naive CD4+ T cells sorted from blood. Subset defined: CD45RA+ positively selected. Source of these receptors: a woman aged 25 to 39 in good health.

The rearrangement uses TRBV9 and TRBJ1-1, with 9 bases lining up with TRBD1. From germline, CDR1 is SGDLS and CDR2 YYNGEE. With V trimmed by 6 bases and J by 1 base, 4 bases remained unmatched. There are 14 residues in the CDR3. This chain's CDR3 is CASTRTGANTEAFF. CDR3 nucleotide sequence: TGTGCCAGCACCCGGACAGGGGCGAACACTGAAGCTTTCTTT.

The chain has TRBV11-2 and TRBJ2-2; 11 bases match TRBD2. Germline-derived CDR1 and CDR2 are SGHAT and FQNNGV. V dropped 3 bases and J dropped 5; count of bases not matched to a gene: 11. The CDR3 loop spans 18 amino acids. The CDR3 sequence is CASSLGHRRLAGTGELFF. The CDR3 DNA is TGTGCCAGCAGCTTGGGTCACCGGAGACTAGCGGGGACCGGGGAGCTGTTTTTT.

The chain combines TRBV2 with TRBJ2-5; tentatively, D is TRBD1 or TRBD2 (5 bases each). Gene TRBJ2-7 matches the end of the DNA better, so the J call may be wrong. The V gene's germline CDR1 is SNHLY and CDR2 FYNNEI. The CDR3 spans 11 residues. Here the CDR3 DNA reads TGTGCCACGGGACCTACTTACGAGCAGTACTTC. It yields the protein CATGPTYEQYF.

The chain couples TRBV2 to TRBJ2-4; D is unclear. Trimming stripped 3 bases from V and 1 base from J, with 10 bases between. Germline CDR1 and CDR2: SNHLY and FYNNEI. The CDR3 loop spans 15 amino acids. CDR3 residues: CASSDLLAAKNIQYF. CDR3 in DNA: TGTGCCAGCAGTGATCTCCTGGCTGCCAAAAACATTCAGTACTTC.

Written as DNA, the CDR3 is TGTGCCAGCAGCATAAACACAGATACGCAGTATTTT. Translation: CASSINTDTQYF. The chain carries TRBV5-4 and TRBJ2-3; D remains unclear. Trimming removed 4 bases from V and 2 bases from J, with 5 bases in between. The CDR3 is made up of 12 amino acids. Germline assignment: CDR1 SGHNT and CDR2 YYREEE (reference sequence).

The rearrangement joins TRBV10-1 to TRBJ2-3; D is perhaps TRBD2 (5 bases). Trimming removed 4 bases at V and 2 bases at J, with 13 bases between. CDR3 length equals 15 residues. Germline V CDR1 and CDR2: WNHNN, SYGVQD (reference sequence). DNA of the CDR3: TGCGCCAGCAGTGGTACTCAGGACTTCACAGATACGCAGTATTTT. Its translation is CASSGTQDFTDTQYF.

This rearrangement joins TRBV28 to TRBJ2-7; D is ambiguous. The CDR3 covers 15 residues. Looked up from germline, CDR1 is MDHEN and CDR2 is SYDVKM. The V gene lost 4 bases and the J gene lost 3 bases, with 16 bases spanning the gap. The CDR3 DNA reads TGTGCCAGCAGTTCCCTGCTGCTTAAATTCTACGAGCAGTACTTC. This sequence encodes CASSSLLLKFYEQYF.

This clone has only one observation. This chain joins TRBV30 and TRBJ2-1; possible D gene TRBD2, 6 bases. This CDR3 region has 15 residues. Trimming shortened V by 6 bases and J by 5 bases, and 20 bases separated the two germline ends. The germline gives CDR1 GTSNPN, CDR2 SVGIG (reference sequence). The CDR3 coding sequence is TGTGCCTGCTTACCGGGACTCCTAACCCACAATGAGCAGTTCTTC. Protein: CACLPGLLTHNEQFF. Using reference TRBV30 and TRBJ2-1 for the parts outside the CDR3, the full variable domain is SQTIHQWPATLVQPVGSPLSLECTVEGTSNPNLYWYRQAAGRGLQLLFYSVGIGQISSEVPQNLSASRPQDRQFILSSKKLLLSDSGFYLCACLPGLLTHNEQFFGPGTRLTVL.

CDR3 residues: CASSPDQRGEQYF. The CDR3 coding sequence is TGTGCCAGCTCACCCGACCAGAGGGGCGAGCAGTACTTC. This chain uses TRBV18 with TRBJ2-7, with D perhaps TRBD1 or TRBD2 (5 bases each). The germline V gene has CDR1 KGHSH and CDR2 LQKENI. This CDR3 spans 13 amino acids. Between the trimmed V and J ends, which lost 3 bases and 6 bases, there was a span of 12 bases. The full variable domain, its missing parts supplied by reference TRBV18 and TRBJ2-7, is NAGVMQNPRHLVRRRGQEARLRCSPMKGHSHVYWYRQLPEEGLKFMVYLQKENIIDESGMPKERFSAEFPKEGPSILRIQQVVRGDSAAYFCASSPDQRGEQYFGPGTRLTVT.

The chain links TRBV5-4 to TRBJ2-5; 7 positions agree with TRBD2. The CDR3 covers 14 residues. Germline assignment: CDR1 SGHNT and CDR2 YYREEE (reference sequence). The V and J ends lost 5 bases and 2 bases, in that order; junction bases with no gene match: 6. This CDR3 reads CASRSGGAQETQYF. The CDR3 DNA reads TGTGCCAGCAGGTCGGGGGGAGCACAAGAGACCCAGTACTTC.

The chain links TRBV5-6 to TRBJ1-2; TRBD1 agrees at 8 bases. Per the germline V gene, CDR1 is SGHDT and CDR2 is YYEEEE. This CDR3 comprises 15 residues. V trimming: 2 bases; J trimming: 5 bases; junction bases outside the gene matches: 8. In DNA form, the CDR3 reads TGTGCCAGCAGCTTACCAGGGGGCGCGTCTTATGGCTACACCTTC. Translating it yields CASSLPGGASYGYTF.

Here the CDR3 reads CAWSGGRGSNQPQHF. The CDR3 DNA reads as TGTGCCTGGAGTGGCGGGAGGGGGAGCAATCAGCCCCAGCATTTT. V gene TRBV30 combines with J gene TRBJ1-5, with D tentatively TRBD1 (6 bases). Germline assignment: CDR1 GTSNPN and CDR2 SVGIG (reference sequence). The CDR3 extends over 15 amino acids. Trimming pared 1 base from V and 1 base from J, leaving 11 bases between.

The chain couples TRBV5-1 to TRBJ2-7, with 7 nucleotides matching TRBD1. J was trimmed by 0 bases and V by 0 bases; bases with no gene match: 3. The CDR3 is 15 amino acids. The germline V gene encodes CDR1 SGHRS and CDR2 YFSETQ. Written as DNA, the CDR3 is TGCGCCAGCAGCTTGGGACAGGGAAGCTCCTACGAGCAGTACTTC. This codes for CASSLGQGSSYEQYF.

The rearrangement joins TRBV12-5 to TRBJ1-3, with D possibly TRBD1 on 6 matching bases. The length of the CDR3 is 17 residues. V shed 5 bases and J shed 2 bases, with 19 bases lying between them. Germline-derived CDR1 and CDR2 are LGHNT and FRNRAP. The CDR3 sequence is CASGPRGHPWPGNTIYF. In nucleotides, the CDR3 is TGTGCTAGTGGTCCAAGGGGACACCCTTGGCCTGGAAACACCATATATTTT.

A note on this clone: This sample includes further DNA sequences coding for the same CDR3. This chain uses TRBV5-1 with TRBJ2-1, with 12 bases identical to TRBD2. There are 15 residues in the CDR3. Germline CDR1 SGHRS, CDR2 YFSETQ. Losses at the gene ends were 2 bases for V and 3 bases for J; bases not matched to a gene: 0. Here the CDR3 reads CASSLLAGGYNEQFF. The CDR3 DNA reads TGCGCCAGCAGCTTACTAGCGGGAGGCTACAATGAGCAGTTCTTC. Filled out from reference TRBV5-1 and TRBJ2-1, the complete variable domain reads KAGVTQTPRYLIKTRGQQVTLSCSPISGHRSVSWYQQTPGQGLQFLFEYFSETQRNKGNFPGRFSGRQFSNSRSEMNVSTLELGDSALYLCASSLLAGGYNEQFFGPGTRLTVL.

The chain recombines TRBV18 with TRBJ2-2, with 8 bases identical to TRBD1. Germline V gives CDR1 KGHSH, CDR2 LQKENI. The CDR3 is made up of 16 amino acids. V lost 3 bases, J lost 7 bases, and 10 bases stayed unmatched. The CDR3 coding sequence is TGTGCCAGCTCACCCAGGACAGGGAGGAACGGCGGGGAGCTGTTTTTT. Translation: CASSPRTGRNGGELFF.

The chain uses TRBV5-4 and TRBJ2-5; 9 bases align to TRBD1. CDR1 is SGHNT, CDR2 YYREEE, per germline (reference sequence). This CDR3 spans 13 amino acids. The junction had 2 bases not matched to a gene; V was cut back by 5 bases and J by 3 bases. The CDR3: CASRRTGEETQYF. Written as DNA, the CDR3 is TGTGCCAGCAGACGGACAGGGGAAGAGACCCAGTACTTC.